Listed here are 17 T cell receptor beta chains from one sample, sequenced in a study of T cell responses to AZD1222 COVID-19 vaccine (dated by TCRdb to the early 2020s). Sample time point, as interpreted from the label and publication: baseline before first vaccination. The library was produced with the immunoSEQ multiplex PCR assay. TCRdb retrieved this table from immuneACCESS and kept in-frame rearrangements only. Not all clones are present; in checked studies, unresolved V genes account for under half, and no reason is known for the remainder. This sample holds 150,000 to 200,000 clones; around 93% were observed only once. The biggest ten clones account for roughly a tenth of the sample. The input for sequencing was peripheral blood, taken on day 0 of AZD1222 vaccination. These receptor sequences come from an adult in good health.

With respect to this clone: The sample holds other DNA sequences that translate to the same CDR3. The CDR3 DNA reads as TGTGCCAGTAGTATCGGGACAGGGGGCAATCAGCCCCAGCATTTT. This codes for CASSIGTGGNQPQHF. The chain combines TRBV19 with TRBJ1-5; the match to TRBD1 covers 10 bases. V lost 3 bases to trimming and J lost 2 bases; unmatched junction nucleotides: 1. The CDR3 is 15 amino acids. The germline CDR1 and CDR2 sequences are LNHDA and SQIVND (reference sequence).

The chain links TRBV5-6 to TRBJ1-1; D perhaps matches TRBD1 (6 bases). CDR3 length equals 15 residues. Trimming removed 4 bases from V and 3 bases from J, with 16 bases in between. CDR1 is SGHDT, CDR2 YYEEEE, per germline. CDR3 in amino acids: CASSPPSDSYTEAFF. In DNA, the CDR3 is TGTGCCAGCAGCCCTCCCTCGGACAGTTACACTGAAGCTTTCTTT. The full variable domain, rest sourced from reference TRBV5-6 and TRBJ1-1, is DAGVTQSPTHLIKTRGQQVTLRCSPKSGHDTVSWYQQALGQGPQFIFQYYEEEERQRGNFPDRFSGHQFPNYSSELNVNALLLGDSALYLCASSPPSDSYTEAFFGQGTRLTVV.

This chain joins TRBV10-3 and TRBJ1-5, with 7 bases fitting TRBD1. The CDR3 sequence is 12 residues long. In germline, CDR1 is ENHRY, CDR2 SYGVKD. The junction had 4 bases not matched to a gene; V was cut back by 10 bases and J by 4 bases. CDR3 sequence (DNA): TGTGCCAGCGGACAGGCTAATCAGCCCCAGCATTTT. Translated, it gives CASGQANQPQHF.

The genes are TRBV5-1 and TRBJ2-3, with D possibly TRBD2 on 6 matching bases. CDR1 and CDR2 (germline): SGHRS, YFSETQ. The CDR3 has 16 residues. The V end lost 4 bases, the J end lost 4 bases, and 19 bases lay between the germline ends. This CDR3 is CASSRGLGLFADTQYF. In DNA form, the CDR3 reads TGCGCCAGCAGCCGGGGGTTGGGACTTTTCGCAGATACGCAGTATTTT.

This clone was observed a single time. V and J are TRBV4-2 and TRBJ1-1; D remains unclear. This CDR3 has 12 residues. V lost 2 bases and J 7 bases, leaving 8 bases between the germline ends. Germline CDR1 LGHNA, CDR2 YNFKEQ. The CDR3 sequence: CASSQRPDEAFF. The CDR3, as DNA: TGTGCCAGCAGCCAACGACCTGATGAAGCTTTCTTT.

This sequence joins TRBV4-1 and TRBJ2-1, with a weak D call TRBD2 (6 bases). The germline V gene has CDR1 MGHRA and CDR2 YSYEKL. The CDR3 extends over 15 amino acids. Between the trimmed V and J ends, which lost 0 bases and 3 bases, there was a span of 9 bases. The chain's CDR3 is CASSQDGGNYNEQFF. The CDR3 nucleotides read TGCGCCAGCAGCCAAGATGGCGGGAACTACAATGAGCAGTTCTTC.

The CDR3 spells CATSDAKRVAGMETQYF. CDR3 DNA: TGTGCCACCAGCGACGCGAAACGGGTAGCGGGAATGGAGACCCAGTACTTC. This sequence joins TRBV24-1 and TRBJ2-5; TRBD2 matches 8 bases. V shed 7 bases and J 5 bases; nucleotides not matched to a gene: 17. CDR1 is KGHDR, CDR2 SFDVKD, per germline. The CDR3 consists of 17 residues.

The gene calls are TRBV28 and TRBJ1-2; D may be TRBD1 (6 bases). Per germline, CDR1 MDHEN and CDR2 SYDVKM. Deletions cut 6 bases from V and 2 bases from J, with 13 bases between. The CDR3 is 14 residues long. The CDR3 loop reads CASRMDSENYGYTF. In DNA form, the CDR3 reads TGTGCCAGCAGGATGGACAGCGAGAACTATGGCTACACCTTC.

The CDR3 is CASRLNGELFF. In DNA form, the CDR3 reads TGTGCCAGCAGATTAAACGGGGAGCTGTTTTTT. This chain uses TRBV7-2 with TRBJ2-2; D is unclear. Trimming removed 6 bases at V and 7 bases at J, with 6 bases between. Germline-derived CDR1 and CDR2 are SGHTA and FQGNSA. The CDR3 is 11 residues long.

This chain uses TRBV9 with TRBJ1-6, with D hard to call. Trimming left V 6 bases short and J 5 bases short, with 9 bases between. Per the germline V gene, CDR1 is SGDLS and CDR2 is YYNGEE. The CDR3 is 13 residues long. CDR3 sequence: CASKSGNNSPLHF. The CDR3 nucleotides read TGTGCCAGCAAGTCGGGGAATAATTCACCCCTCCACTTT.

A remark on this clone: The sample contains more than one DNA sequence encoding this CDR3. V and J are TRBV6-1 and TRBJ2-7, with 11 bases lining up with TRBD1. This CDR3 spans 14 amino acids. CDR1 and CDR2 from the germline V gene are MNHNS and SASEGT. With V trimmed by 3 bases and J by 3 bases, 1 base remained unmatched. The CDR3 nucleotides read TGTGCCAGCAGTGAGGGGACAGGGGGCTACGAGCAGTACTTC. Translated, it gives CASSEGTGGYEQYF.

The V gene is TRBV5-6, the J gene TRBJ1-5, with D possibly matching TRBD1 (6 bases). CDR1 is SGHDT and CDR2 is YYEEEE in the germline V gene. V gave up 2 bases and J gave up 2 bases, with 11 bases separating them. This CDR3 is 15 amino acids long. This CDR3 reads CASSFYGGRNQPQHF. DNA of the CDR3: TGTGCCAGCAGCTTTTACGGGGGCCGCAATCAGCCCCAGCATTTT.

The chain carries TRBV21-1 and TRBJ1-3. TRBV21-1 corresponds to a pseudogene. The CDR3 contains 15 residues. CDR3 loop: CASSIGVSSGNTIYF. The CDR3 nucleotides read TGTGCCAGCAGCATCGGGGTTAGCTCTGGAAACACCATATATTTT.

The gene calls are TRBV2 and TRBJ2-3, with D perhaps matching TRBD1 or TRBD2 (5 bases each). CDR3 length: 13 residues. CDR1 and CDR2 from the germline V gene are SNHLY and FYNNEI. The V and J ends lost 11 bases and 6 bases respectively, with 18 bases between them. The CDR3 nucleotides are TGTGCCTGCCACGGGACCCCTAAGGATACGCAGTATTTT. Translation gives CACHGTPKDTQYF. The full variable domain, with the rest looked up from reference TRBV2 and TRBJ2-3, is EPEVTQTPSHQVTQMGQEVILRCVPISNHLYFYWYRQILGQKVEFLVSFYNNEISEKSEIFDDQFSVERPDGSNFTLKIRSTKLEDSAMYFCACHGTPKDTQYFGPGTRLTVL.

CDR3 nucleotide sequence: TGTGCCAGCAGCGTAGGGGACGCGGGAACCTATGGCTACACCTTC. It is translated as CASSVGDAGTYGYTF. The rearrangement joins TRBV9 to TRBJ1-2, with a weak D call TRBD1 (5 bases). The CDR3 is 15 amino acids. V dropped 0 bases and J dropped 4 bases, with 13 bases sitting between them. CDR1 SGDLS and CDR2 YYNGEE come from the germline V gene.

The rearrangement joins TRBV7-8 to TRBJ1-1; TRBD1 is a possible D gene (5 bases). The V gene's germline CDR1 is SGHVS and CDR2 FQNEAQ. The V gene lost 5 bases and the J gene lost 3 bases, with 19 bases spanning the gap. CDR3 length: 16 residues. CDR3 amino acids: CASSHRWGLLDTEAFF. CDR3 coding DNA: TGTGCCAGCAGCCATCGCTGGGGGTTATTAGACACTGAAGCTTTCTTT.

The chain employs TRBV11-2 and TRBJ2-7; 10 nucleotides align to TRBD2. The CDR3 covers 16 residues. V lost 5 bases and J lost 2; bases outside the gene matches: 9. Germline V gene lookup returns CDR1 SGHAT and CDR2 FQNNGV. CDR3 in DNA: TGTGCCAGCAGCCTCCAAGGACTAGCGGTAACCTACGAGCAGTACTTC. Its protein product is CASSLQGLAVTYEQYF.